This entry concerns a single T cell receptor beta chain. What it binds is not known. The authors extracted RNA and reverse transcribed it into cDNA as the sequencing template. Here immunoSEQ multiplex PCR was the method, and the copy in TCRdb shows in-frame clones only, minus some. The table shows approximately 29,000 clones, with more than 60% occurring only once. The data were taken from a study of CD8+ T cells in alopecia areata. Lesional scalp punch biopsies and peripheral blood were collected from alopecia areata patients. Trimming removed 0 bases from V and 5 bases from J; junction bases left unmatched: 2. CDR1 MRHNA and CDR2 SNTAGT come from the germline V gene. The CDR3 spans 14 residues. Study-wide results and caveats: An increase in clonality over normal scalp was evident in lesional scalp, especially alopecia totalis/universalis.

The clonotype comes from a human donor with alopecia areata. The sequenced material came from NKG2D-low CD8+ T cells sorted from blood. The J gene is TRBJ2-3, the V gene TRBV6-4; 7 nucleotides line up with TRBD2. CDR3 loop: CASSDSGGGDTQYF. The CDR3 DNA follows: TGTGCCAGCAGTGACTCGGGCGGGGGAGATACGCAGTATTTT.